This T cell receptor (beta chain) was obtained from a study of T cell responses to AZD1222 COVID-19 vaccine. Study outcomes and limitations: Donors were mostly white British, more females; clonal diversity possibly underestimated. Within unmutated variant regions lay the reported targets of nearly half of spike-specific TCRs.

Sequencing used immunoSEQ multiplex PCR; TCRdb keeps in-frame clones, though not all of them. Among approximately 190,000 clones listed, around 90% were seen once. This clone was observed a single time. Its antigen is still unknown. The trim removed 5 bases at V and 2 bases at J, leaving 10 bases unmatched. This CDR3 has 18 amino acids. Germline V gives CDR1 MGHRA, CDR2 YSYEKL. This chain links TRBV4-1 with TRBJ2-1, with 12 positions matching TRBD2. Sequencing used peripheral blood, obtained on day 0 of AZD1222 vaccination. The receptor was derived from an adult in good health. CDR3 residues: CASSEGLAGILPYNEQFF. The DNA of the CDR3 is TGCGCCAGCAGCGAGGGACTAGCGGGCATCCTACCCTACAATGAGCAGTTCTTC.